The 28 T cell receptor beta chains below were found in one sample sequenced in a study of a mutant IDH1 vaccine in newly diagnosed glioma (dated by TCRdb to about 2021). The intended sense of this specimen's time point label: week 11, during vaccination. Every vaccine dose consisted of 300 ug of a 20-mer mutant IDH1 peptide in Montanide, administered subcutaneously together with topical imiquimod. Their recognized antigens are unknown. The library was made by the immunoSEQ multiplex PCR assay. TCRdb retrieved this table from immuneACCESS and kept in-frame rearrangements only. Not all clones are present; in checked studies, unresolved V genes account for under half, and no reason is known for the remainder. The sample table lists fewer than 45,000 clones, roughly 84% of them with a count of one. The ten largest make up about 2.2% of the sample. Here the sequenced sample was PBMCs, taken from a glioma patient whose treatment included an IDH1 peptide vaccine. The source of these receptors is a middle-aged man with glioma.

The V and J genes are TRBV5-1 and TRBJ1-5, with D uncertain. The ends were cut back, 4 bases at V and 2 bases at J, with 10 bases in the middle. Germline CDR1 reads SGHRS; CDR2 reads YFSETQ. The CDR3 is 14 residues long. Here the CDR3 reads CASSPTAGNQPQHF. DNA of the CDR3: TGCGCCAGCAGCCCAACAGCCGGCAATCAGCCCCAGCATTTT. The full variable domain, completed using reference TRBV5-1 and TRBJ1-5, is KAGVTQTPRYLIKTRGQQVTLSCSPISGHRSVSWYQQTPGQGLQFLFEYFSETQRNKGNFPGRFSGRQFSNSRSEMNVSTLELGDSALYLCASSPTAGNQPQHFGDGTRLSIL.

This clone was seen only a few times. This rearrangement joins TRBV6-5 to TRBJ2-7, with D perhaps TRBD2 (5 bases). V lost 3 bases and J 4 bases, leaving 16 bases between the germline ends. From germline, CDR1 is MNHEY and CDR2 SVGAGI. The CDR3 sequence is 15 residues long. CDR3 nucleotide sequence: TGTGCCAGCAGTTATTCTAGCCTTGGGTCATACGAGCAGTACTTC. It is translated as CASSYSSLGSYEQYF.

The chain links TRBV7-6 to TRBJ2-2; 8 positions match TRBD1. Germline V lookup: CDR1 SGHVS, CDR2 FNYEAQ. This CDR3 has 14 residues. Germline trimming cut 6 bases from V and 7 bases from J; bases unmatched to any gene: 7. CDR3 sequence: CASRGTGRGGELFF. The CDR3 region has the DNA TGTGCCAGCAGGGGGACAGGCCGGGGCGGGGAGCTGTTTTTT.

CDR3 amino acids: CASSLGQGRAFF. CDR3 nucleotide sequence: TGTGCCAGCAGTTTAGGACAGGGCAGAGCTTTCTTT. The chain joins TRBV28 to TRBJ1-1; TRBD1 matches 8 bases. J gave up 10 bases and V 2 bases, and 3 bases lay outside the gene matches. In germline, CDR1 is MDHEN, CDR2 SYDVKM. The CDR3 covers 12 residues.

V and J are TRBV4-2 and TRBJ1-1; 9 bases line up with TRBD1. Germline V lookup: CDR1 LGHNA, CDR2 YNFKEQ. This CDR3 is 14 amino acids long. Unmatched junction bases numbered 6, after V lost 7 bases and J lost 3 bases. The CDR3 sequence: CASTRDRADTEAFF. CDR3 DNA: TGTGCCAGCACCAGGGACAGGGCTGACACTGAAGCTTTCTTT.

The V call is TRBV20-1, the J call TRBJ2-3; D not resolved. V was shortened by 5 bases and J by 5 bases, with 8 bases between the two germline ends. The CDR3 totals 11 residues. Per germline, CDR1 DFQATT and CDR2 SNEGSKA (reference sequence). The chain's CDR3 is CSAAWGDTQYF. CDR3 sequence (DNA): TGCAGTGCTGCGTGGGGAGATACGCAGTATTTT.

The V gene is TRBV6-6, the J gene TRBJ2-6; D is uncertain. Trimming pared 8 bases from V and 0 bases from J, leaving 14 bases between. The CDR3 is 16 amino acids. Germline-derived CDR1 and CDR2 are MNHNY and SVGAGI (reference sequence). In DNA form, the CDR3 reads TGTGCCAGCGGCCGCCCGACGAGCTCTGGGGCCAACGTCCTGACTTTC. It yields the protein CASGRPTSSGANVLTF.

V is TRBV28 and J is TRBJ2-7, with 9 positions matching TRBD2. This CDR3 has 15 residues. Germline CDR1 reads MDHEN; CDR2 reads SYDVKM. V was pared by 6 bases and J by 2 bases, with 8 bases of the junction left unmatched. The CDR3 loop is CASRKLAGIAYEQYF. CDR3 sequence (DNA): TGTGCCAGCAGAAAGCTAGCGGGAATCGCCTACGAGCAGTACTTC.

The chain links TRBV5-4 to TRBJ1-1; 12 bases align to TRBD1. The CDR3 loop spans 16 amino acids. Germline V gene sequence: CDR1 SGHNT, CDR2 YYREEE (reference sequence). With 4 bases clipped from V and 4 bases from J, the junction kept 8 bases outside the gene matches. In nucleotides, the CDR3 is TGTGCCAGCAGCCCCGGGACAGGGGGCGGTGGCACTGAAGCTTTCTTT. This gives the protein CASSPGTGGGGTEAFF.

The chain is built from TRBV19 and TRBJ2-5, with TRBD2 matching over 9 bases. The V gene end was trimmed by 0 bases and the J gene end by 7 bases; junction bases not matched to a gene: 0. Germline-derived CDR1 and CDR2 are LNHDA and SQIVND (reference sequence). The CDR3 is 13 residues long. CDR3 coding DNA: TGTGCCAGTAGTATAGAACTAGCGGGGACCCAGTACTTC. Residues: CASSIELAGTQYF.

The chain joins TRBV25-1 to TRBJ2-1, with a weak D call TRBD2 (6 bases). The V gene's germline CDR1 is MGHDK and CDR2 SYGVNS. V lost 7 bases and J lost 7, with 20 bases in between. This CDR3 is built from 15 residues. The CDR3 DNA sequence: TGTGCCAGCACCGAAGGGGCGGGACGGGATAATGAGCAGTTCTTC. Translating gives CASTEGAGRDNEQFF.

V gene TRBV5-4 combines with J gene TRBJ2-5; D call uncertain. Per germline, CDR1 SGHNT and CDR2 YYREEE (reference sequence). This CDR3 region has 14 residues. V gave up 2 bases and J gave up 4 bases, with 12 bases separating them. For the CDR3, the DNA is TGTGCCAGCAGCTTTCCAGAGCCCCCAGAGACCCAGTACTTC. Protein product: CASSFPEPPETQYF.

This rearrangement joins TRBV11-2 to TRBJ2-7; 7 bases align to TRBD1. Trimming at V came to 6 bases and at J to 7 bases, leaving 21 bases not matched to a gene. The length of the CDR3 is 17 residues. Germline loops: CDR1 SGHAT, CDR2 FQNNGV. CDR3 in amino acids: CASRPLNPGKGANEQYF. CDR3 bases: TGTGCCAGCAGGCCTCTTAATCCCGGTAAGGGGGCAAATGAGCAGTACTTC.

The chain couples TRBV7-2 to TRBJ2-3; possibly TRBD2 for D (5 bases). The V gene lost 6 bases and the J gene lost 7 bases, with 14 bases spanning the gap. The CDR3 spans 13 residues. Germline lookup yields CDR1 SGHTA and CDR2 FQGNSA. The CDR3 DNA sequence: TGTGCCAGCAGTTCAGATGGAGGTAATACGCAGTATTTT. This codes for CASSSDGGNTQYF.

CDR3 in DNA: TGTGCCAGCAGCCCAGGGACAGGCCGGCAGTACTTC. Its protein product is CASSPGTGRQYF. V usage is TRBV7-9 and J usage is TRBJ2-7; 8 bases match TRBD1. V lost 5 bases to trimming and J lost 9 bases; unmatched junction nucleotides: 6. The CDR3 extends over 12 amino acids. Germline CDR1 SEHNR, CDR2 FQNEAQ (reference sequence).

V usage is TRBV6-1 and J usage is TRBJ1-1, with 10 bases identical to TRBD1. With V trimmed by 5 bases and J by 3 bases, 6 bases remained unmatched. Germline CDR1 reads MNHNS; CDR2 reads SASEGT. The CDR3 has 15 amino acids. The DNA for the CDR3 is TGTGCCAGCAGTATAGATGGGACAGGGGACACTGAAGCTTTCTTT. Translation: CASSIDGTGDTEAFF.

The chain carries TRBV15 and TRBJ1-5; TRBD1 matches 9 bases. The CDR3 contains 17 residues. V lost 0 bases to trimming and J lost 4 bases; unmatched junction nucleotides: 7. Germline values: CDR1 LNHNV, CDR2 YYDKDF (reference sequence). DNA of the CDR3: TGTGCCACCAGCAGAGATCGGGGACAGGGCTTTAATCAGCCCCAGCATTTT. Translated, it gives CATSRDRGQGFNQPQHF.

J is TRBJ2-7 and V is TRBV6-5, with 10 bases lining up with TRBD1. CDR1 and CDR2 from the germline V gene are MNHEY and SVGAGI. This CDR3 has 16 amino acids. The junction had 5 bases not matched to a gene; V was cut back by 0 bases and J by 3 bases. The DNA of the CDR3 is TGTGCCAGCAGTTACTCGGGACAGGGGCCAAGCTACGAGCAGTACTTC. It translates to CASSYSGQGPSYEQYF.

The chain uses TRBV5-6 and TRBJ1-5, with no clear D. Trimming left V 0 bases short and J 5 bases short, with 9 bases between. There are 14 residues in the CDR3. Germline V gene lookup returns CDR1 SGHDT and CDR2 YYEEEE. The CDR3 reads CASSLGKRDQPQHF. The DNA of the CDR3 is TGTGCCAGCAGCTTGGGTAAGCGCGATCAGCCCCAGCATTTT.

The chain is built from TRBV6-5 and TRBJ1-2; 7 bases agree with TRBD1. This CDR3 contains 14 residues. In germline, CDR1 is MNHEY, CDR2 SVGAGI. Trimming cost V 4 bases and J 4 bases; bases outside gene matches: 6. The CDR3 reads CASSSGHRGYGYTF. The CDR3 DNA sequence: TGTGCCAGCAGTTCAGGGCACAGGGGCTATGGCTACACCTTC.

CDR3 sequence: CASSSGTPGNTIYF. CDR3 coding DNA: TGTGCCAGCAGTTCCGGGACCCCTGGAAACACCATATATTTT. This chain connects TRBV5-4 to TRBJ1-3; weak D call: TRBD1 (5 bases). The CDR3 is made up of 14 amino acids. CDR1 and CDR2 from the germline V gene are SGHNT and YYREEE (reference sequence). With 5 bases removed from V and 2 bases from J, the gap between germline ends came to 11 bases. The variable domain in full, completed from reference TRBV5-4 and TRBJ1-3, reads ETGVTQSPTHLIKTRGQQVTLRCSSQSGHNTVSWYQQALGQGPQFIFQYYREEENGRGNFPPRFSGLQFPNYSSELNVNALELDDSALYLCASSSGTPGNTIYFGEGSWLTVV.

This chain joins TRBV4-1 and TRBJ1-1; D is undetermined. There are 16 residues in the CDR3. Deletions cut 4 bases from V and 1 base from J, with 16 bases between. In germline, CDR1 is MGHRA, CDR2 YSYEKL. CDR3 DNA sequence: TGCGCCAGCAGCCTTGTGGGTGTCCATGGGAACACTGAAGCTTTCTTT. Translated, it gives CASSLVGVHGNTEAFF.

The J gene is TRBJ1-2, the V gene TRBV10-3; D ambiguous. This CDR3 is 12 amino acids long. Trimming took 10 bases from V and 3 from J, leaving 12 bases between them. Germline V gene lookup returns CDR1 ENHRY and CDR2 SYGVKD. The CDR3 loop is CATERTDYGYTF. CDR3 nucleotide sequence: TGTGCCACGGAAAGGACCGACTATGGCTACACCTTC.

This chain links TRBV9 with TRBJ1-1; tentatively, D is TRBD1 (6 bases). The V end lost 2 bases, the J end lost 4 bases, and 15 bases lay between the germline ends. The CDR3 length is 15 residues. Germline V lookup: CDR1 SGDLS, CDR2 YYNGEE. The CDR3 nucleotides read TGTGCCAGCAGCGTCAGAGGGGGGAGGGGCACTGAAGCTTTCTTT. It codes for CASSVRGGRGTEAFF.

This chain uses TRBV9 with TRBJ1-2; D may be TRBD1 (5 bases). The CDR3 runs 13 residues. The V end lost 4 bases, the J end lost 9 bases, and 16 bases lay between the germline ends. Germline CDR1 is SGDLS and CDR2 is YYNGEE. CDR3 sequence reads: CASSPGPGIRYTF. DNA for the CDR3: TGTGCCAGCAGCCCCGGGCCAGGGATTCGCTACACCTTC.

The chain is built from TRBV7-2 and TRBJ2-5; no firm D call. CDR1 is SGHTA, CDR2 FQGNSA, per germline. The CDR3 is made up of 12 amino acids. Trimming stripped 5 bases from V and 2 bases from J, with 6 bases between. CDR3 sequence reads: CASSRYQETQYF. Written as DNA, the CDR3 is TGTGCCAGCAGCCGATATCAAGAGACCCAGTACTTC.

The chain is built from TRBV7-2 and TRBJ2-7; TRBD1 aligns across 11 bases. The length of the CDR3 is 15 residues. V was clipped by 4 bases and J by 2 bases; unmatched bases: 4. From germline, CDR1 is SGHTA and CDR2 FQGNSA. As DNA, the CDR3 is TGTGCCAGCAGCTCCGAGGACAGGGGGCCCTACGAGCAGTACTTC. This codes for CASSSEDRGPYEQYF.

V gene TRBV19 combines with J gene TRBJ2-7, with D maybe TRBD1 (6 bases). The CDR3 runs to 14 residues. Trimming cost V 3 bases and J 6 bases, with 15 bases left between them. Looked up from germline, CDR1 is LNHDA and CDR2 is SQIVND (reference sequence). The CDR3 loop is CASSIRGSAAEQYF. CDR3 bases: TGTGCCAGTAGTATCAGGGGATCGGCCGCCGAGCAGTACTTC.